The T cell receptor beta chain described here comes from a study of T cell changes during pregnancy in multiple sclerosis. This clone was observed once. Using immunoSEQ multiplex PCR, the repertoire was profiled, and TCRdb retains in-frame clones only, with some absent. In the table there are about 110,000 clones, roughly 90% of which are singletons. J gave up 0 bases and V 4 bases, and 4 bases lay outside the gene matches. This CDR3 region has 15 residues. Germline V gene sequence: CDR1 SGHTS, CDR2 YDEGEE. Sequences were derived from peripheral blood, sampled after pregnancy. The chain couples TRBV5-8 to TRBJ2-1; 7 bases line up with TRBD1. The TCR sequence derives from a female donor with multiple sclerosis, enrolled in a pregnancy study. The CDR3 sequence: CASSPGQSSYNEQFF. The CDR3 DNA reads as TGTGCCAGCAGCCCGGGACAGAGCTCCTACAATGAGCAGTTCTTC.